The clone carrying this T cell receptor beta chain was detected ten times or more. The sample's time point: newly diagnosed GD, antithyroid drugs for less than 3 months. PBMC RNA served as the TCR library source. The sample is drawn from a study of regulatory T cells in long-lasting Graves disease. The ends lost 5 bases at V and 7 bases at J; junction bases unmatched: 8. The CDR3 length is 14 residues. Germline loops: CDR1 MDHEN, CDR2 SYDVKM. Investigators prepared the TCR beta libraries by applying iRepertoire HTBI primers and Arm-PCR of CDR3 regions. TCRdb re-derived calls from the multiplex PCR reads in MiXCR, one entry per CDR3 protein. The top ten clones hold about 18% of a sample with over 500,000 distinct CDR3 sequences, about 16% of them seen once. In addition, the sample was reused for a study of T cells in Graves' hyperthyroidism and ophthalmopathy. That investigation notes: Graves' hyperthyroidism showing no ophthalmopathy progression within 18 months was considered stable. TCR CDR3 regions were first amplified by RT-PCR with HTBI primers.

This chain joins TRBV28 and TRBJ1-5, with TRBD1 matching 7 bases. Sequencing was performed on peripheral blood mononuclear cells (PBMCs), taken at new diagnosis, from a patient treated with antithyroid drugs. The receptor comes from a woman in her twenties or thirties with Graves disease. This CDR3 reads CASSPGQVWQPQHF. The CDR3 region has the DNA TGTGCCAGCAGTCCCGGACAGGTGTGGCAGCCCCAGCATTTT.